This T cell receptor (beta chain) was captured in a study of identical twins (dated by TCRdb to 2016 to 2018). Some background on the complete study: The study deep-sequenced TCR alpha and beta repertoires from monozygotic twins, unrelated adults of various ages and cord blood to test whether fetal clonotypes persist. Replicate twin experiments were performed at different times using different library preparation protocols to rule out contamination. Study-wide conclusions, independent of this receptor: Out-of-frame TCR alpha sharing in monozygotic twins was systematically underestimated by recombination models, whereas sharing between unrelated individuals was in agreement with the recombination models. Compared with coincidental sharing between unrelated individuals, out-of-frame TCR alpha sequences shared between twins had an excess of sequences with low generation probability. Zero-insertion analyses could be partly confounded by invariant T cells such as MAIT and iNKT, although diverse VJ usage argued against such confounding for most clonotypes. Because the same donors could not be followed over many years, the conclusions relied on cross-sectional statistical analysis. Fewer insertions were carried by abundant cord blood beta clonotypes; a weaker similar trend was observed in young adult naive repertoires, while no such trend was observed in memory repertoires. The excess sharing between twins in beta out-of-frame sequences was weaker because fewer shared sequences reduced the signal-to-noise ratio.

Every donor in the study was a healthy Caucasian. Three pairs of female monozygotic twins, all aged 18 to 29 years, made up the twin cohort. Miltenyi CD45RO+ enrichment and human naive T-cell isolation kits were used to isolate memory (CD45RO+) and naive T cells from PBMC. Libraries were built with 5' RACE. Sequencing relied on an Illumina HiSeq 2000. A universal primer binding site was added through template switching, and the final cDNA carried a unique molecular identifier so that TCR cDNA molecules could be counted accurately. First-strand cDNA for TCR alpha and beta chains was synthesized from specific primers in the conserved constant-segment region. To control for contamination, each cDNA library was double barcoded with a SMART-Mk sample barcode plus Illumina barcodes. TruSeq adapter sequences along with Illumina sample barcodes were introduced in two successive PCR steps. The Illumina HiSeq platform was used with custom primers to sequence TCR alpha and beta cDNA libraries. The study's processing was this. MiGEC processed the raw reads to extract unique molecular identifiers, while MiXCR was used to determine the CDR3 positions. Recombination models were inferred per individual with the repgenHMM and IGoR tools using an EM algorithm. Shared clonotypes were analyzed with the tcR package in R, and sharing was normalized by the product of cloneset sizes. To study raw recombination without the effects of thymic and clonal selection, out-of-frame nonproductive sequences were analyzed. TCRdb trimmed the raw reads at Q25, called clones with MiXCR and kept productive beta chains. A single entry per CDR3 protein holds the most common genes and DNA from its merged rows. These V and J calls originate from TCRdb's pipeline instead of the authors' own analysis. In this sample the table shows approximately 220,000 distinct CDR3 sequences, 6% to 9% of which occur a single time. About 2% of the sample is taken by the ten largest.

As concerns this clonotype: Its antigen is currently not known. The sample holds no much larger clone one base away, and base qualities are not on file.

V gives up 6 bases and J gives up 7 bases, and the segment between their germline ends measures 18 bases. CDR1 and CDR2 (MDHEN, SYDVKM) derive from the germline V gene. The CDR3 measures 14 amino acids from cysteine to phenylalanine. The retained sequence is limited to the CDR3, 42 bases, with the frame set at the first base. These data were likewise used in another study, on yellow fever vaccine responses in identical twins. As that second paper reports: According to the authors, the vaccine-induced T cell response in identical twins seemed to be partly convergent and partly specific to each individual. The study precisely tracked vaccine-responding T cell clones in identical twins.

The sequencing sample was made of memory (CD45RO+) T cells sorted from blood. The cell subset or site label of this sample denotes: CD45RO+ enriched T cells. This sequence was found in a woman under 30 in good health. The rearranged segments are TRBV28 and TRBJ1-2; 5 matching bases give a weak D call of TRBD1. The bases read TGTGCCAGCAGCACCGAGTCAGGGTATTCTGGCTACACCTTC. Translated, it reads CASSTESGYSGYTF.